The T cell receptor (beta chain) described here comes from a study of CD8 T cells in ankylosing spondylitis. Broader study findings: Several highly homologous variants formed a TCR beta motif that appeared characteristic of ankylosing spondylitis blood. Disease-associated clones were reportedly significantly overrepresented in matched ankylosing spondylitis synovial fluid. Reactive arthritis synovial fluid and blood were previously reported to contain some motif variants.

CDR1 and CDR2 (germline): SGHVS, FQNEAQ. After removal of 5 bases from V and 7 bases from J, the junction contained 7 bases not matched to a gene. The CDR3 covers 15 residues. Researchers built TCR beta libraries using quantitative 5'-RACE with molecular barcodes. MiXCR was run by TCRdb on the 5' RACE reads, yielding one entry per CDR3 protein. The sample lists under 250,000 distinct CDR3 sequences, approximately 8.4% seen once, with approximately 5% in the top ten. This clonotype was counted many times. As yet, its antigen is unknown. The sample was blood, either unsorted or a sorted T cell fraction (not recorded which). This TCR derives from a female donor with ankylosing spondylitis or in good health (not recorded which). The chain uses TRBV7-8 and TRBJ1-5; 11 positions match TRBD1. The CDR3 here is CASSPGQGAGQPQHF. CDR3 DNA sequence: TGTGCCAGCAGCCCTGGACAGGGGGCAGGGCAGCCCCAGCATTTT.